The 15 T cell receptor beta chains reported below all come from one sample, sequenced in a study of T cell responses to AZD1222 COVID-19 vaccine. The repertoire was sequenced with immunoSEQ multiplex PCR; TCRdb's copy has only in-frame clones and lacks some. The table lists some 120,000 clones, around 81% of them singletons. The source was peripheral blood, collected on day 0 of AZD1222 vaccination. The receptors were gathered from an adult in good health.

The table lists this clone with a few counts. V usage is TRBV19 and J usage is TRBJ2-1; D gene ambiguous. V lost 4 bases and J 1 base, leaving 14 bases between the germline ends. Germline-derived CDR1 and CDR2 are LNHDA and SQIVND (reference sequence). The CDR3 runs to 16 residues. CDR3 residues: CASSSGFPLSYNEQFF. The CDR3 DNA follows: TGTGCCAGTAGTAGCGGCTTTCCCCTTTCCTACAATGAGCAGTTCTTC.

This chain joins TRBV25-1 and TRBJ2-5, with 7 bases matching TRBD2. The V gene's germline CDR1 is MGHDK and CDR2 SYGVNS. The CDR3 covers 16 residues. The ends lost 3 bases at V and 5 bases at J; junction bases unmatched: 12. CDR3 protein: CASSEAQQRGGETQYF. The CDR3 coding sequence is TGTGCCAGCAGTGAGGCCCAACAACGGGGAGGGGAGACCCAGTACTTC.

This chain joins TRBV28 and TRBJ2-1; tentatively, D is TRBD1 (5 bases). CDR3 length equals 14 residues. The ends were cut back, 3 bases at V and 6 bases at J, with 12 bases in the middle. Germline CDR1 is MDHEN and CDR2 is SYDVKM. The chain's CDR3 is CASSLPGWGNEQFF. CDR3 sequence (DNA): TGTGCCAGCAGTTTGCCAGGGTGGGGCAATGAGCAGTTCTTC.

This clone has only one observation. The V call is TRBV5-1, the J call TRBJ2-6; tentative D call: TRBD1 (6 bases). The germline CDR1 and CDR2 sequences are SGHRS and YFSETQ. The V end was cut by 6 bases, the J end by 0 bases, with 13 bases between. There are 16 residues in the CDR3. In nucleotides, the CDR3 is TGCGCCAGCACACAGGGCGACCGCTCTGGGGCCAACGTCCTGACTTTC. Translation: CASTQGDRSGANVLTF.

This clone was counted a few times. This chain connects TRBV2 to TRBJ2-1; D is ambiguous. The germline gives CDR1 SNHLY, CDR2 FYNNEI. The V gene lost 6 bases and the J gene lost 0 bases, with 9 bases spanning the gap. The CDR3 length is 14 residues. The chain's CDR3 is CASRAISSYNEQFF. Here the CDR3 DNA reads TGTGCCAGCAGGGCGATTAGCTCCTACAATGAGCAGTTCTTC.

The CDR3 DNA reads as TGTGCCAGCACCCCGGGGAGAGTAGCTCAGCCCCAGCATTTT. This gives the protein CASTPGRVAQPQHF. The chain couples TRBV6-2 or TRBV6-3 to TRBJ1-5; D not certain. CDR3 length equals 14 residues. V was shortened by 7 bases and J by 6 bases, with 16 bases between the two germline ends. Germline V lookup: CDR1 MNHEY, CDR2 SVGEGT.

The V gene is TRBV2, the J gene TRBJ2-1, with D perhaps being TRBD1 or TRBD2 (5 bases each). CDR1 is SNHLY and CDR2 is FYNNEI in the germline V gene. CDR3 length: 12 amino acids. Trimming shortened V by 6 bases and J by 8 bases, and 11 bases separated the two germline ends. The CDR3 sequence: CASRRGGDEQFF. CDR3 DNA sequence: TGTGCCAGCAGGAGGGGCGGCGATGAGCAGTTCTTC.

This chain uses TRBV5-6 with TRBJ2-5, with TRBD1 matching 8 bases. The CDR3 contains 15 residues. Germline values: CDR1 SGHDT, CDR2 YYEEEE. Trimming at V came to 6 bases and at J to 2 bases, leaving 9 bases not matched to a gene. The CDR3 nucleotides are TGTGCCAGCAACCTATTGGACAGGGCACAAGAGACCCAGTACTTC. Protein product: CASNLLDRAQETQYF.

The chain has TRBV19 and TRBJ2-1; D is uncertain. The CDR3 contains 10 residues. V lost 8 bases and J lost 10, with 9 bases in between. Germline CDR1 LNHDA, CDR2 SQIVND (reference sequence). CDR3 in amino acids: CASGTLEQFF. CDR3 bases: TGTGCCAGTGGAACTTTAGAGCAGTTCTTC.

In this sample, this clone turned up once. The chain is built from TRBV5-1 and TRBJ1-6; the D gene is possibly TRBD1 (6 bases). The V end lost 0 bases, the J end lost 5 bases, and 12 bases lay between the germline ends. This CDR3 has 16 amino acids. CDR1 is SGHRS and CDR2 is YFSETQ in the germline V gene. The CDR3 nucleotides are TGCGCCAGCAGCTTGGGCCCGACAGGAGATAATTCACCCCTCCACTTT. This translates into CASSLGPTGDNSPLHF.

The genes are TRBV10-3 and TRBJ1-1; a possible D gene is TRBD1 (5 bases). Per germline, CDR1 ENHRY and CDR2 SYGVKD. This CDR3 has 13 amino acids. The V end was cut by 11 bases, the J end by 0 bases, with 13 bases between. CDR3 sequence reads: CAGKGQMNTEAFF. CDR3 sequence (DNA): TGTGCCGGCAAGGGGCAGATGAACACTGAAGCTTTCTTT.

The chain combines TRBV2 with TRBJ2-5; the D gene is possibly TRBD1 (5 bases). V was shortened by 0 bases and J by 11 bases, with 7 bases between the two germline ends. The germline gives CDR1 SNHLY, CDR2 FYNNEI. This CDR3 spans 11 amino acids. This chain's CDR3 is CASSEAGHQYF. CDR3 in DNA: TGTGCCAGCAGTGAAGCCGGACATCAGTACTTC.

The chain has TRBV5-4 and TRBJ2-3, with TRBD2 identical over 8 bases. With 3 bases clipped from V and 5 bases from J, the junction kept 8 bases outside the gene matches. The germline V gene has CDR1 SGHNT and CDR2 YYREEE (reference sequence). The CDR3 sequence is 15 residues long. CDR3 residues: CASSSKRGSKDTQYF. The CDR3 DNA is TGTGCCAGCAGCTCGAAGCGGGGGTCAAAAGATACGCAGTATTTT. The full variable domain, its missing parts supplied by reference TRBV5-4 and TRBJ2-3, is ETGVTQSPTHLIKTRGQQVTLRCSSQSGHNTVSWYQQALGQGPQFIFQYYREEENGRGNFPPRFSGLQFPNYSSELNVNALELDDSALYLCASSSKRGSKDTQYFGPGTRLTVL.

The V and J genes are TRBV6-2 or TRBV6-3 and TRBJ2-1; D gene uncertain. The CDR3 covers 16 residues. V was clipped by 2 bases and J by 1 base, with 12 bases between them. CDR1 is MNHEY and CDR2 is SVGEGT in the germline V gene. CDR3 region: CASSYLLVRSYNEQFF. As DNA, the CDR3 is TGTGCCAGCAGTTACCTGCTGGTACGTTCCTACAATGAGCAGTTCTTC.

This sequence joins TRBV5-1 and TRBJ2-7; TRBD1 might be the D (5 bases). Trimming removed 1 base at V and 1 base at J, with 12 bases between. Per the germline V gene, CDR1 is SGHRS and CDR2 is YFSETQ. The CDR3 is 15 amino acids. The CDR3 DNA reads TGCGCCAGCAGCTTGACAGGCGTCATATCCTACGAGCAGTACTTC. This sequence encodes CASSLTGVISYEQYF.